The 6 T cell receptor beta chains below were found in one sample sequenced in a study of blood T cell repertoires in COVID-19. Profiling relied on immunoSEQ multiplex PCR, and the TCRdb table lists in-frame clones only, not all of them. The table records approximately 200,000 clones, about 90% of them present only once. Sequencing was performed on peripheral blood. These receptor sequences come from a woman between 55 and 75 years old with acute or convalescent COVID-19.

In nucleotides, the CDR3 is TGCGCCAGCAGCCCTGACAGGGGGCTCTACGAGCAGTACTTC. Protein: CASSPDRGLYEQYF. The rearrangement joins TRBV5-1 to TRBJ2-7; 10 positions match TRBD1. V lost 4 bases to trimming and J lost 3 bases; unmatched junction nucleotides: 4. Germline V gene data show CDR1 as SGHRS and CDR2 as YFSETQ. This CDR3 is built from 14 residues.

V and J are TRBV7-6 and TRBJ2-2; 14 bases align to TRBD2. The CDR3 is made up of 17 amino acids. In germline, CDR1 is SGHVS, CDR2 FNYEAQ. Trimming removed 6 bases from V and 6 bases from J; junction bases left unmatched: 9. CDR3 bases: TGTGCCAGCAGGAGCGGGACTAGCGGGGGTATATCCGGGGAGCTGTTTTTT. Translating gives CASRSGTSGGISGELFF. The variable domain in full, with the rest retrieved from reference TRBV7-6 and TRBJ2-2, is GAGVSQSPRYKVTKRGQDVALRCDPISGHVSLYWYRQALGQGPEFLTYFNYEAQQDKSGLPNDRFSAERPEGSISTLTIQRTEQRDSAMYRCASRSGTSGGISGELFFGEGSRLTVL.

This chain links TRBV6-5 with TRBJ2-7; the match to TRBD1 covers 8 bases. The CDR3 length is 15 residues. CDR1 is MNHEY, CDR2 SVGAGI, per germline. With V trimmed by 4 bases and J by 0 bases, 5 bases remained unmatched. CDR3 sequence reads: CASSFRDRYSYEQYF. CDR3 sequence (DNA): TGTGCCAGCAGTTTCCGGGACAGGTACTCCTACGAGCAGTACTTC.

The CDR3 sequence is CASSRYHEGGNRYEQYF. In DNA form, the CDR3 reads TGCGCCAGCAGCCGCTACCACGAGGGCGGGAATAGGTACGAGCAGTACTTC. The V and J genes are TRBV4-1 and TRBJ2-7; the D gene is possibly TRBD2 (6 bases). Germline values: CDR1 MGHRA, CDR2 YSYEKL. Trimming took 4 bases from V and 4 from J, leaving 23 bases between them. The CDR3 has 17 amino acids.

This rearrangement joins TRBV5-8 to TRBJ1-5; 8 bases map to TRBD1. The germline V gene encodes CDR1 SGHTS and CDR2 YDEGEE. V lost 5 bases to trimming and J lost 0 bases; unmatched junction nucleotides: 10. This CDR3 has 17 residues. The DNA for the CDR3 is TGTGCCAGCAGTTATCGACAGGGGTCCCATAGCAATCAGCCCCAGCATTTT. Its translation: CASSYRQGSHSNQPQHF.

The DNA for the CDR3 is TGTGCCAGTAGTACCGCCCCGGGACTAGGGGAACCCGGAGAGACCCAGTACTTC. Translation: CASSTAPGLGEPGETQYF. This chain links TRBV19 with TRBJ2-5; 8 bases are shared with TRBD2. V lost 4 bases and J lost 4; bases outside the gene matches: 17. The CDR3 is 18 residues long. Germline V gene lookup returns CDR1 LNHDA and CDR2 SQIVND (reference sequence). The full variable domain, in which reference TRBV19 and TRBJ2-5 provide the parts outside the CDR3, is DGGITQSPKYLFRKEGQNVTLSCEQNLNHDAMYWYRQDPGQGLRLIYYSQIVNDFQKGDIAEGYSVSREKKESFPLTVTSAQKNPTAFYLCASSTAPGLGEPGETQYFGPGTRLLVL.